This is a list of T cell receptor beta chains from one sample in a study of blood T cell repertoires in COVID-19. Clones were read by immunoSEQ multiplex PCR, and TCRdb kept only the in-frame ones, dropping some. The sample carries over 95,000 clones, 75% to 90% recorded once. Material: peripheral blood. The origin of the receptors is a human donor in a cohort sampled during active COVID-19. The CDR3 runs from the conserved cysteine through the conserved F or W. A D gene is named only where the DNA matches it firmly.

TRBV5-1	-	TRBJ2-3	CASSPAGYGDTQYF
TRBV6-5	TRBD1	TRBJ1-5	CASSQDRALNQPQHF
TRBV24-1	TRBD2	TRBJ2-1	CATSDPAGSGNEQFF
TRBV2	-	TRBJ1-2	CASSELGPGANYGYTF
TRBV4-3	-	TRBJ1-6	CASSQDSGDRSPLHF
TRBV6-1	-	TRBJ2-7	CASSDFGKRSYEQYF
TRBV6-2/TRBV6-3	TRBD1	TRBJ2-7	CASSNRGYEQYF
TRBV30	-	TRBJ1-6	CAWRRGESYSPLHF
TRBV15	-	TRBJ2-5	CATSRDIAEETQYF
TRBV9	-	TRBJ2-7	CASSVGWATYEQYF
TRBV11-2	TRBD1	TRBJ1-5	CASSLNRGSNQPQHF
TRBV15	TRBD2	TRBJ2-1	CATSLAGLPNEQFF
TRBV5-1	TRBD1	TRBJ1-1	CASSWTGTGTEAFF
TRBV11-2	TRBD1	TRBJ1-6	CASSSRTGGTNSPLHF
TRBV6-5	TRBD2	TRBJ2-7	CASRLLAGGEQYF
TRBV5-4	TRBD2	TRBJ2-1	CASSLGGTSAYNEQFF
TRBV7-2	-	TRBJ2-7	CASSLLPETYEQYF